This TCR beta chain was profiled in a study of cytomegalovirus exposure and HLA in healthy donors. Study as a whole: Researchers previously reported finding about 110 million unique TCR beta sequences from approximately 190 million T cells.

Germline CDR1 is SEHNR and CDR2 is FQNEAQ (reference sequence). The J segment lost 4 bases and the V segment lost 3 bases, leaving 5 bases of the junction unmatched. The CDR3 is 14 residues long. Concerning this clone: Its cognate antigen is unknown.

Vbeta (60) and Jbeta (13) primers were used in the PCR. Using immunoSEQ multiplex PCR, the repertoire was profiled, and TCRdb retains in-frame clones only, with some absent. The data contain some 45,000 clones, 87% of them singletons. Study results and caveats: Presence/absence analysis assumed near-uniform sequencing depth across donors. As a later analysis revealed, most CMV-associated TCR beta chains appeared HLA-restricted.

Sequencing was performed on PBMCs. The receptor was derived from a woman aged 40 to 55 in good health and CMV-seropositive. The chain carries TRBV7-9 and TRBJ2-5, with 7 nucleotides matching TRBD2. The CDR3 DNA reads TGTGCCAGCAGCTTCGAAGGGAGGGGAGAGACCCAGTACTTC. The encoded protein is CASSFEGRGETQYF.